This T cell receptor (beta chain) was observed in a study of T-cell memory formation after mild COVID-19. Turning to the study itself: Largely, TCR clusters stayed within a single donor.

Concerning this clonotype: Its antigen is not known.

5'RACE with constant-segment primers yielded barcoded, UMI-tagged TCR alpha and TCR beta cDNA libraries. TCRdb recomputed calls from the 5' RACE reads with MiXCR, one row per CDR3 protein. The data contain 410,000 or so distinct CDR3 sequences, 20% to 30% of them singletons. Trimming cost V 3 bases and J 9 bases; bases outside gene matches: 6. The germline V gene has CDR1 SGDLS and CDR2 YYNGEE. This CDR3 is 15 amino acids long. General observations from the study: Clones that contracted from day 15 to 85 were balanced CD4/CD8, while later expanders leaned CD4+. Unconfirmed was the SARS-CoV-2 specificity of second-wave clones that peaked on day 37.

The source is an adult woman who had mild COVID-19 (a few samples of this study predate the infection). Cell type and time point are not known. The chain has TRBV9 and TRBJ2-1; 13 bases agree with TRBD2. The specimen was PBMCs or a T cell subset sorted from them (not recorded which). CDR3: CASSGLAGGESEQFF. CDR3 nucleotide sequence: TGTGCCAGCAGCGGACTAGCGGGAGGAGAGAGTGAGCAGTTCTTC. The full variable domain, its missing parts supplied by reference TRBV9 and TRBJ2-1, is DSGVTQTPKHLITATGQRVTLRCSPRSGDLSVYWYQQSLDQGLQFLIQYYNGEERAKGNILERFSAQQFPDLHSELNLSSLELGDSALYFCASSGLAGGESEQFFGPGTRLTVL.